This TCR beta chain was retrieved from a study of blood T cell repertoires in COVID-19. Germline lookup yields CDR1 SGDLS and CDR2 YYNGEE. Trimming took 2 bases from V and 8 from J, leaving 27 bases between them. The CDR3 has 18 residues. In the authors' workflow: By means of reference gene primer amplification, nucleated cell counts were estimated. Libraries were prepared by immunoSEQ multiplex PCR; TCRdb keeps only in-frame clonotypes and omits some of them. V and J calls plus clone size are reproduced from that table; the DNA served to infer D and trimming. The sample lists more than 100,000 clones, around 90% occurring once. This clone was seen a single time.

This receptor was obtained from a human donor in a cohort sampled during active COVID-19. Sequenced material: peripheral blood. This rearrangement joins TRBV9 to TRBJ2-3; D is perhaps TRBD1 (6 bases). The CDR3 DNA reads as TGTGCCAGCAGCGTGTCGACAGTGGGGCAGGGGCGCACGGTTACGCAGTATTTT. Its translation is CASSVSTVGQGRTVTQYF.